A single count supports the clone carrying this TCR beta chain. The antigen is not known. Trimming removed 3 bases at V and 0 bases at J, with 12 bases between. The germline CDR1 and CDR2 sequences are KGHSH and LQKENI. The length of the CDR3 is 16 residues. The data stem from a study of shared clonotypes between healthy human individuals. Whole-study results and caveats: Among non-shared clonotypes, generation probabilities were lower than among those shared by all four donors. The low donor count limited represented genetic and exposure-history diversity. Naive subsets typically showed greater estimated richness than memory subsets. Clonotype sharing across several donors was observed for about 5.5% of naive CD4 clonotypes.

Data came from immunoSEQ multiplex PCR; TCRdb stores just in-frame clones and leaves some out. The table has under 1,900,000 clones, approximately 98.5% seen once; the top ten hold over 0.3%. V usage is TRBV18 and J usage is TRBJ1-5; D gene ambiguous. The sequence was collected from a man between 25 and 39 years old in good health. Sequencing was performed on naive CD4+ T cells sorted from blood. Subset noted: CD45RA+ positively selected. The chain's CDR3 is CASSPLQTYSNQPQHF. The CDR3 nucleotides read TGTGCCAGCTCACCGCTACAGACCTATAGCAATCAGCCCCAGCATTTT.